This TCR beta chain was obtained from a study of monozygotic twins with inflammatory bowel disease. The study, taken as a whole, reports: Repertoire similarity did not differ between concordant and discordant twins, possibly owing to limited power.

TCRdb reprocessed the 5' RACE reads, with one entry per CDR3 protein and no DNA. This table lists about 330,000 distinct CDR3 sequences. On this clonotype: Its antigen is unidentified.

In germline, CDR1 is LGHDT, CDR2 YNNKEL (reference sequence). The CDR3 contains 16 residues. The chain combines TRBV3-1 with TRBJ2-7. Input material: blood. The TCR was taken from a human donor with ulcerative colitis or Crohn's disease, or a healthy co-twin of an affected twin (not recorded which). The CDR3: CASSQEGFGLPYEQYF.